The sequence of this TCR beta chain was determined in a study of cytomegalovirus exposure and HLA in healthy donors. Overall study findings and caveats: Later on, a genetic analysis was performed. It linked a missense variant in DCLRE1C with V- and J-gene trimming of TCR beta.

Use of 60 Vbeta and 13 Jbeta primers characterized the PCR. The repertoire was sequenced with immunoSEQ multiplex PCR; TCRdb's copy has only in-frame clones and lacks some. This sample yields roughly 190,000 clones, of which about 90% are seen a single time; 1.3% belongs to the top ten. Donors counted as nominally healthy when sampled, yet unrecorded immune exposures were likely. As regards this clone: Its antigen is still unknown.

Input material: PBMCs. The receptor's source is a man aged 30 to 39 in good health and CMV-seronegative.

CDR3 amino acids: CASSTGLAGGPSTDTQYF. The CDR3 DNA reads TGTGCCAGCAGCACGGGACTAGCGGGGGGCCCGAGCACAGATACGCAGTATTTT. The chain employs TRBV11-2 and TRBJ2-3; TRBD2 matches 15 bases. This CDR3 region has 18 residues. CDR1 is SGHAT and CDR2 is FQNNGV in the germline V gene. V was clipped by 5 bases and J by 0 bases; unmatched bases: 6.